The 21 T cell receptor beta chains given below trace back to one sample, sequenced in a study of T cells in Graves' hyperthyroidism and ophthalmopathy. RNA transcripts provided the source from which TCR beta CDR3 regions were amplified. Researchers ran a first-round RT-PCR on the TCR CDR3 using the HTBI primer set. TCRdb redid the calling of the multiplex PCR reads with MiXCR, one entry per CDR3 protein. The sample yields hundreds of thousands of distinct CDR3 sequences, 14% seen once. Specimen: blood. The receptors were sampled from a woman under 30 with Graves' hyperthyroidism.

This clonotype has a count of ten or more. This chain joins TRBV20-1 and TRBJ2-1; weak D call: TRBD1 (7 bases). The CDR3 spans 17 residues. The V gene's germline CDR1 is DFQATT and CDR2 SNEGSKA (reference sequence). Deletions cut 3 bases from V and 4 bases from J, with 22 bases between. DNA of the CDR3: TGCAGTGCTAGGCTCCAGGGGGGCAGCGAGACTTACAATGAGCAGTTCTTC. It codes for CSARLQGGSETYNEQFF.

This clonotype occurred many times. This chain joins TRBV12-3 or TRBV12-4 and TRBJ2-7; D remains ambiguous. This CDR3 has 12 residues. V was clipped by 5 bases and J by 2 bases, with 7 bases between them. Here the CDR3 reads CASSPQAYEQYF. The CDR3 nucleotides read TGTGCCAGCAGTCCGCAGGCCTACGAGCAGTACTTC.

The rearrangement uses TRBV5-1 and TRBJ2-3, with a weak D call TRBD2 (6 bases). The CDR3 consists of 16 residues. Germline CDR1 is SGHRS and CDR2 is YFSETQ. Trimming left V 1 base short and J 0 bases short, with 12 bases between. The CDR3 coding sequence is TGCGCCAGCAGCTTGAGGCTAGCGCTTAGCACAGATACGCAGTATTTT. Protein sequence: CASSLRLALSTDTQYF.

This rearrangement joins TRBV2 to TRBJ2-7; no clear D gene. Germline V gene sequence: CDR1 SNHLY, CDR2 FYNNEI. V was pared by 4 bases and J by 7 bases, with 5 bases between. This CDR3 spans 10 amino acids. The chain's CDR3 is CASSGLEQYF. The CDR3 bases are TGTGCCAGCAGTGGGCTGGAGCAGTACTTC.

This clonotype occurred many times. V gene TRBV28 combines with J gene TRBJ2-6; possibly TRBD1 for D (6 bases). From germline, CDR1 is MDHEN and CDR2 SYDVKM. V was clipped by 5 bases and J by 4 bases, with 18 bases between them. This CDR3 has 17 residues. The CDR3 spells CASSRAQGTSGANVLTF. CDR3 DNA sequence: TGTGCCAGCAGTAGAGCGCAGGGGACGAGCGGGGCCAACGTCCTGACTTTC.

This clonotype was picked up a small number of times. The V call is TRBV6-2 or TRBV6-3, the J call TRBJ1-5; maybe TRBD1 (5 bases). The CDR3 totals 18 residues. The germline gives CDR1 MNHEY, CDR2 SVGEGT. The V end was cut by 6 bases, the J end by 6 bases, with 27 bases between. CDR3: CASSLSLDSRSVSQPQHF. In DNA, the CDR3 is TGTGCCAGCAGCTTATCTCTTGACAGTCGGTCGGTGAGTCAGCCCCAGCATTTT.

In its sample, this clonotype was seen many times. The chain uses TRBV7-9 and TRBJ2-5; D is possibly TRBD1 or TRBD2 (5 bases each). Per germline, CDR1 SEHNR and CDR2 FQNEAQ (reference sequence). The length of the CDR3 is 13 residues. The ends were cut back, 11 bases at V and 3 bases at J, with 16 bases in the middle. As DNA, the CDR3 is TGTGCCTTGCGGAGGCAGGGAAAAGAGACCCAGTACTTC. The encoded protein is CALRRQGKETQYF.

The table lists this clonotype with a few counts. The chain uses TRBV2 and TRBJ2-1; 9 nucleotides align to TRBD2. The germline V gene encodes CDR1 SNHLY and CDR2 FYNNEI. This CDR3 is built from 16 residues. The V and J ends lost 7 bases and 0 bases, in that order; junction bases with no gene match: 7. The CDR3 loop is CASTRAAGGSYNEQFF. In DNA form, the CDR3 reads TGTGCCAGCACTCGGGCAGCGGGAGGCTCCTACAATGAGCAGTTCTTC.

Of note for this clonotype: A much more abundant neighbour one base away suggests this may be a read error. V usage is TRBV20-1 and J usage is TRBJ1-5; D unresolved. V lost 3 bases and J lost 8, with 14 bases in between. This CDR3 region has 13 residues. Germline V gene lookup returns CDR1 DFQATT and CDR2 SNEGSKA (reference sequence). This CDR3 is CSARGIDSEPQHF. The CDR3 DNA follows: TGCAGTGCTAGGGGAATCGATAGTGAGCCCCAGCATTTT.

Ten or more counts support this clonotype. The CDR3 nucleotides read TGCGCCAGCAGCCAAGATACAGGGCTGATTTCAGATACGCAGTATTTT. Translation gives CASSQDTGLISDTQYF. The chain links TRBV4-3 to TRBJ2-3, with D perhaps TRBD1 (6 bases). This CDR3 contains 16 residues. V gave up 0 bases and J gave up 4 bases, with 14 bases separating them. The germline V gene has CDR1 LGHNA and CDR2 YSLEER.

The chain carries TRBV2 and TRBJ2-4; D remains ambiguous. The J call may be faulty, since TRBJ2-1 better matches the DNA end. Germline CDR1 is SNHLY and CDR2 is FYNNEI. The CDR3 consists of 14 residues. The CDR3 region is CASTAGQAKNIQFF. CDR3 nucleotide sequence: TGTGCCAGCACAGCCGGGCAAGCCAAAAACATTCAGTTCTTC.

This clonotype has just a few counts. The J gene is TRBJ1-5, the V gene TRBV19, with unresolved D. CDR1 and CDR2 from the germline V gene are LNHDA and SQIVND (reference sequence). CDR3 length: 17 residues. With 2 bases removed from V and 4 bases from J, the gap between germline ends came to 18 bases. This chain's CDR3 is CASSITTTSDGNQPQHF. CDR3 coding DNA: TGTGCCAGTAGTATAACCACAACCTCGGACGGTAATCAGCCCCAGCATTTT. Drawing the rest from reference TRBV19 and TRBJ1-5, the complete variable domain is DGGITQSPKYLFRKEGQNVTLSCEQNLNHDAMYWYRQDPGQGLRLIYYSQIVNDFQKGDIAEGYSVSREKKESFPLTVTSAQKNPTAFYLCASSITTTSDGNQPQHFGDGTRLSIL.

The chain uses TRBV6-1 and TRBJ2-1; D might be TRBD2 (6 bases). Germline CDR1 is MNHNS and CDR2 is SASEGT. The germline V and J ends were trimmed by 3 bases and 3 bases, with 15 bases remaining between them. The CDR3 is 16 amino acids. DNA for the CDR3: TGTGCCAGCAGTGATCTCCCGGGAGCAGGCTACAATGAGCAGTTCTTC. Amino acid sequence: CASSDLPGAGYNEQFF.

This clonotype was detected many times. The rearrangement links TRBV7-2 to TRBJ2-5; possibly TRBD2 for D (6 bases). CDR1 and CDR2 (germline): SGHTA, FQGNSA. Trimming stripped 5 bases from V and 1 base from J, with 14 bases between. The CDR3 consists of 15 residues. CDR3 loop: CASSTVGGTQETQYF. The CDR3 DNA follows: TGTGCCAGCAGCACGGTTGGCGGGACCCAAGAGACCCAGTACTTC. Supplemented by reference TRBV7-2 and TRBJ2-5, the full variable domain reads GAGVSQSPSNKVTEKGKDVELRCDPISGHTALYWYRQSLGQGLEFLIYFQGNSAPDKSGLPSDRFSAERTGGSVSTLTIQRTQQEDSAVYLCASSTVGGTQETQYFGPGTRLLVL.

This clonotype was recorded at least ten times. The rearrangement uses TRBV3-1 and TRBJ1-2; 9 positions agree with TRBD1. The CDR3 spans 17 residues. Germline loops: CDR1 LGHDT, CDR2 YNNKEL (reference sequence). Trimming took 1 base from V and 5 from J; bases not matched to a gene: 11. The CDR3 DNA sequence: TGTGCCAGCAGCCAAGGGGGACAGGGTTCGGATAAATATGGCTACACCTTC. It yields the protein CASSQGGQGSDKYGYTF.

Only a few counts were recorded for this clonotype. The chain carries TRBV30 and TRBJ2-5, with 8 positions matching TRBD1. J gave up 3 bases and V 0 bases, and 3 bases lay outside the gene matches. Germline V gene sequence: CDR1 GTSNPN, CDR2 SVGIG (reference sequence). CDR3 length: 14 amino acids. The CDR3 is CAWSVTGGKETQYF. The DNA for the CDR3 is TGTGCCTGGAGTGTAACAGGGGGAAAAGAGACCCAGTACTTC.

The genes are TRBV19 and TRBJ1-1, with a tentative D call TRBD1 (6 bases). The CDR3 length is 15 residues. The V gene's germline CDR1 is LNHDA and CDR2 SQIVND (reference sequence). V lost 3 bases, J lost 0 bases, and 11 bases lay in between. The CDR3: CASSMQTGMNTEAFF. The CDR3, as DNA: TGTGCCAGTAGTATGCAAACAGGGATGAACACTGAAGCTTTCTTT.

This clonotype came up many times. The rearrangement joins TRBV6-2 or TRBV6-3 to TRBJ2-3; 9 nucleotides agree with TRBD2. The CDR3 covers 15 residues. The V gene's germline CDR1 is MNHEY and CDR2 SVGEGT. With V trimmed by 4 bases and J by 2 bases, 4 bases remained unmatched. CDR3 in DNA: TGTGCCAGCAGTTGGCTAGCGGGACCCACAGATACGCAGTATTTT. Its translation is CASSWLAGPTDTQYF.

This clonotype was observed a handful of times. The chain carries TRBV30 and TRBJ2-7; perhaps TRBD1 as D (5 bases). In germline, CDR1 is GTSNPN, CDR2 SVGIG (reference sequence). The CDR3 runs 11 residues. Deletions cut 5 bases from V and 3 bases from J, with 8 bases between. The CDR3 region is CAWGDSYEQYF. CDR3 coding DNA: TGTGCCTGGGGAGACAGCTACGAGCAGTACTTC.

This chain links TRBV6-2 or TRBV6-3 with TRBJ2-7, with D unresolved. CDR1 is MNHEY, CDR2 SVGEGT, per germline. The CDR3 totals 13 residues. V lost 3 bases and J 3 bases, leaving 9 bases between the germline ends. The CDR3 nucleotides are TGTGCCAGCAGTTATGGCAGGCTCTACGAGCAGTACTTC. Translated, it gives CASSYGRLYEQYF.

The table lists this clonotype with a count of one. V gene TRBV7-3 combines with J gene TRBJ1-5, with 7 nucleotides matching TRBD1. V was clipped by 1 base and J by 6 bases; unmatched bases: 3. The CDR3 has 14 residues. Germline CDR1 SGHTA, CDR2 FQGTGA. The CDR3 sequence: CASSLKGAGQPQHF. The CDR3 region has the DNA TGTGCCAGCAGCTTAAAGGGGGCGGGTCAGCCCCAGCATTTT.